This TCR beta chain originates from a study of T-cell reconstitution after alpha-beta-depleted transplantation in children. The TCRbeta library was prepared with unique molecular identifiers. TCRdb itself ran the PCR reads through MiXCR, one entry per CDR3 protein. The sample includes a few hundred thousand distinct CDR3 sequences, approximately 16% of them seen just once. This clonotype was seen a few times. This CDR3 is 14 amino acids long. Trimming cost V 4 bases and J 2 bases, with 11 bases left between them. Germline V gene lookup returns CDR1 SGHDN and CDR2 FVKESK. The V call is TRBV14, the J call TRBJ1-2; tentatively, D is TRBD1 (5 bases). The source of this sequence is a human donor who donated a stem cell graft to a child with acute lymphoblastic leukemia. The sample was PBMCs from the stem cell graft donor, taken from the stem cell graft. The CDR3 DNA sequence: TGTGCCAGCAGCCGAGACGCAGGGAACTATGGCTACACCTTC. Residues: CASSRDAGNYGYTF.